This TCR beta chain originates from a study of human T cells and chemical hapten exposure. CDR1 is MNHEY, CDR2 SVGEGT, per germline. The V and J ends lost 1 base and 5 bases respectively, with 11 bases between them. The CDR3 length is 14 residues. TCRdb ran MiXCR on the RACE reads and lists one entry per CDR3 protein. The sample consists of around 300,000 distinct CDR3 sequences, approximately 5% of them appearing once. This clonotype showed up just a few times. Time point meaning: pre-sensitization, week 0. Specified treatment: therapeutic diphenylcyclopropenone sensitization with weekly scalp DPC. The donor pool consisted of alopecia patients aged 18 to 70 years, considered suitable for DPC. Total RNA was isolated from whole blood that had not been fractionated.

The sequence derives from a young woman with alopecia areata. Some clones in this sample may be carry-over from other donors' samples. The rearrangement uses TRBV6-2 or TRBV6-3 and TRBJ1-1, with D perhaps TRBD1 (6 bases). The sequencing used whole blood, collected in connection with sensitization to the hapten diphenylcyclopropenone (DPC). The CDR3 coding sequence is TGTGCCAGCAGTTACTTGCAGGGGATGACTGAAGCTTTCTTT. Translated, it gives CASSYLQGMTEAFF.